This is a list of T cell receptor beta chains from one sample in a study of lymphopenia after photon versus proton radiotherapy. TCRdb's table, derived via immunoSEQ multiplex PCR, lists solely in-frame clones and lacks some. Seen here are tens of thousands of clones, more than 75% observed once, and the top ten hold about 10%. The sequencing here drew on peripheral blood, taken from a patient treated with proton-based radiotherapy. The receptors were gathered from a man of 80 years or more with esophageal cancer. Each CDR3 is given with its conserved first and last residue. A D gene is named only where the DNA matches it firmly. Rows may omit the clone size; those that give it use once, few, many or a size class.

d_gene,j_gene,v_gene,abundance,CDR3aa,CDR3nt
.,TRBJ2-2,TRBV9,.,CASSLGSLNTGELFF,TGTGCCAGCAGCCTAGGGAGCCTGAACACCGGGGAGCTGTTTTTT
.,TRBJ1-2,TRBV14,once,CASSQEGNYGYTF,TGTGCCAGCAGCCAAGAGGGTAACTATGGCTACACCTTC
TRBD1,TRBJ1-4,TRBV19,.,CASSVFHGQGHFEKLFF,TGTGCCAGTAGTGTTTTCCACGGACAGGGCCATTTCGAAAAACTGTTTTTT
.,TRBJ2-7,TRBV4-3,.,CASSQGFSGQQYF,TGCGCCAGCAGCCAAGGTTTCTCGGGTCAGCAGTACTTC
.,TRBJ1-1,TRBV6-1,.,CASRARSQGAEAFF,TGTGCCAGCAGGGCAAGGTCCCAAGGGGCTGAAGCTTTCTTT
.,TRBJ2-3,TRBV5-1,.,CASSLEGDTQYF,TGCGCCAGCAGCTTGGAAGGAGATACGCAGTATTTT
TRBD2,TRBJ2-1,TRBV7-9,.,CASSAPPGTSGGASFF,TGTGCCAGCAGCGCCCCCCCGGGGACTAGCGGGGGGGCGTCGTTCTTC
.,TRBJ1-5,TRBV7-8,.,CASSQDSNQPQHF,TGTGCCAGCAGCCAGGACAGCAATCAGCCCCAGCATTTT
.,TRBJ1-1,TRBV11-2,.,CASSLDGGTNTEAFF,TGTGCCAGCAGCTTAGACGGCGGGACCAACACTGAAGCTTTCTTT
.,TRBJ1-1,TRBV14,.,CASSPHLNTEAFF,TGTGCCAGCAGCCCCCACCTGAACACTGAAGCTTTCTTT
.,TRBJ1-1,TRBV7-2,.,CASSAQGGRNTEAFF,TGTGCCAGCAGCGCACAGGGAGGCCGGAACACTGAAGCTTTCTTT
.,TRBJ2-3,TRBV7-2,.,CASSAEGPPGSTQYF,TGTGCCAGCAGCGCAGAGGGGCCCCCGGGCAGTACGCAGTATTTT
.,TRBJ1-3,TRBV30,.,CAWSRPGVRGNTIYF,TGTGCCTGGAGTCGACCAGGGGTGCGGGGAAACACCATATATTTT
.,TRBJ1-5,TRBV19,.,CASSITAGNNQPQHF,TGTGCCAGTAGTATCACTGCCGGAAACAATCAGCCCCAGCATTTT
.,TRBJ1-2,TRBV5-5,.,CASSLVEVGGYTF,TGTGCCAGCAGCTTGGTAGAGGTAGGAGGCTACACCTTC
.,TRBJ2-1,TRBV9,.,CASSVEQGSNEQFF,TGTGCCAGCAGCGTAGAGCAGGGGTCCAATGAGCAGTTCTTC
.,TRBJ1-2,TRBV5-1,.,CASSRSAEEYGYTF,TGCGCCAGCAGCCGTAGTGCCGAGGAGTATGGCTACACCTTC
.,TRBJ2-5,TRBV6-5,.,CASAVGETQYF,TGTGCCAGCGCCGTTGGAGAGACCCAGTACTTC
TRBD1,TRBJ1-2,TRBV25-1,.,CASSEYGGTGVAYGYTF,TGTGCCAGCAGTGAATATGGGGGGACAGGGGTTGCCTATGGCTACACCTTC
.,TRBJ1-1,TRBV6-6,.,CASSYAGSLNTEAFF,TGTGCCAGCAGTTACGCCGGGTCCCTGAACACTGAAGCTTTCTTT
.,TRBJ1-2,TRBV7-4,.,CASSEVQTQDNGYTF,TGTGCCAGCAGCGAAGTCCAAACTCAGGACAATGGCTACACCTTC
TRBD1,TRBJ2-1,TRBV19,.,CASVRGQGVQNEQFF,TGTGCCAGTGTTCGGGGACAGGGGGTTCAGAATGAGCAGTTCTTC
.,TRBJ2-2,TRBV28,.,CASNNWNTGELFF,TGTGCCAGCAATAACTGGAACACCGGGGAGCTGTTTTTT
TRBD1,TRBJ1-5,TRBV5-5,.,CASSSGQVWQPQHF,TGTGCCAGCAGCTCCGGACAGGTGTGGCAGCCCCAGCATTTT
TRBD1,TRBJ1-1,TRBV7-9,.,CASSLQDRVAFF,TGTGCCAGCAGCTTACAAGACAGGGTAGCTTTCTTT
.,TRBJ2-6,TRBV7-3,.,CASSFQQGLSGANVLTF,TGTGCCAGCAGCTTCCAGCAGGGACTCTCTGGGGCCAACGTCCTGACTTTC
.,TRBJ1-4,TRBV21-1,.,CASSKGVRTAPNEKLFF,TGTGCCAGCAGCAAAGGAGTTCGGACAGCTCCTAATGAAAAACTGTTTTTT
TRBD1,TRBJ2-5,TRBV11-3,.,CASSLGGQGVIRETQYF,TGTGCCAGCAGCTTGGGGGGACAGGGAGTGATTCGGGAGACCCAGTACTTC
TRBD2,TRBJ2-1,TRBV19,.,CASSITSGVHNEQFF,TGTGCCAGTAGTATAACTAGCGGGGTCCACAATGAGCAGTTCTTC
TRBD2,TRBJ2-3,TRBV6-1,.,CASSETSGGAGDTQYF,TGTGCCAGCAGTGAGACTAGCGGGGGGGCCGGAGATACGCAGTATTTT
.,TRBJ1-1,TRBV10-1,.,CAGMFPWAGSTEAFF,TGCGCCGGAATGTTTCCTTGGGCGGGGAGCACTGAAGCTTTCTTT
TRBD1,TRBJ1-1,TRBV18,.,CASSPTGTGGGTEAFF,TGTGCCAGCTCACCAACCGGGACAGGGGGAGGAACTGAAGCTTTCTTT
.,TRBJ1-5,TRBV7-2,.,CASSTHWGSYNQPQHF,TGTGCCAGCAGCACCCACTGGGGCAGTTACAATCAGCCCCAGCATTTT
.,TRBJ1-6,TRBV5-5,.,CASSGARGNSPLHF,TGTGCCAGCAGCGGGGCCAGGGGAAATTCACCCCTCCACTTT
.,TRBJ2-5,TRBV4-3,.,CASSQDRAPAETQYF,TGCGCCAGCAGCCAAGATCGGGCCCCTGCAGAGACCCAGTACTTC
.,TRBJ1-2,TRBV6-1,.,CASTDGGVPQNYGYTF,TGTGCCAGCACTGACGGTGGGGTACCGCAGAACTATGGCTACACCTTC
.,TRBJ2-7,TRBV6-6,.,CASSPGTPYEQYF,TGTGCCAGCAGTCCCGGGACCCCCTACGAGCAGTACTTC
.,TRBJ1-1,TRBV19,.,CASSPDGLNTEAFF,TGTGCCAGTAGTCCGGACGGTCTGAACACTGAAGCTTTCTTT
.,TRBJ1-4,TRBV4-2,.,CASSQDRLGGEKLFF,TGTGCCAGCAGCCAAGATCGGCTAGGCGGGGAAAAACTGTTTTTT
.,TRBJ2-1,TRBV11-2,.,CASSPQWSEQFF,TGTGCCAGCAGCCCCCAGTGGAGTGAGCAGTTCTTC
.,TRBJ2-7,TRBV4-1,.,CASSQEFNGVSYEQYF,TGCGCCAGCAGCCAAGAATTCAACGGGGTGTCCTACGAGCAGTACTTC
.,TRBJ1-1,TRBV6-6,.,CASSLDSLKGAEAFF,TGTGCCAGCAGCCTTGACAGCCTAAAGGGCGCTGAAGCTTTCTTT
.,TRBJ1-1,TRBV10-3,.,CAISESGVERTEAFF,TGTGCCATCAGTGAGTCTGGTGTGGAAAGGACTGAAGCTTTCTTT
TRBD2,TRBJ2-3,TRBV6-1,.,CASSERAGGFTDTQYF,TGTGCCAGCAGTGAAAGGGCGGGAGGGTTCACAGATACGCAGTATTTT